Following are 17 T cell receptor beta chains from one sample sequenced in a study of Ad26.COV2.S vaccination and SARS-CoV-2 variants (dated by TCRdb to about 2021). The library was made by the immunoSEQ multiplex PCR assay. TCRdb holds this immuneACCESS table with in-frame rearrangements only. Some clones are missing; in checked studies, unresolved V genes explain under half, and the rest has no known cause. A total of around 340,000 clones appear in this sample, approximately 86% of them only once. The top ten constitute over 8.5% of the sample. This specimen's treatment or condition label, interpreted: roughly 19 received Ad26.COV2.S at low or high dose, single or two shots; 5 received placebo; per-sample allocation not given. For vaccine and placebo recipients, the sequenced repertoires came from samples collected on day 63 after the first injection. The sample was peripheral blood, taken in a trial of Ad26.COV2.S vaccine versus placebo. These receptor sequences come from a person between 18 and 65 years old who received the Ad26.COV2.S COVID-19 vaccine or a placebo.

The gene calls are TRBV28 and TRBJ2-7; 7 bases are shared with TRBD2. The ends lost 5 bases at V and 7 bases at J; junction bases unmatched: 17. This CDR3 spans 16 amino acids. Germline CDR1 reads MDHEN; CDR2 reads SYDVKM. CDR3 DNA sequence: TGTGCCAGCAGTGACCTCGCGGGGGAGTTCCCTCGGGAGCAGTACTTC. It codes for CASSDLAGEFPREQYF.

The chain joins TRBV4-3 to TRBJ2-7; D call uncertain. CDR1 and CDR2 (germline): LGHNA, YSLEER. The CDR3 is 13 amino acids. Trimming left V 0 bases short and J 4 bases short, with 7 bases between. The CDR3 DNA follows: TGCGCCAGCAGCCAAGAAACCGAGTACGAGCAGTACTTC. It is translated as CASSQETEYEQYF.

The chain has TRBV7-9 and TRBJ2-1; D call uncertain. CDR3 length: 15 residues. Germline CDR1 and CDR2: SEHNR and FQNEAQ (reference sequence). The V end was cut by 1 base, the J end by 8 bases, with 15 bases between. Here the CDR3 DNA reads TGTGCCAGCAGCTTAGGCCCCCAGGTCGGTGATGAGCAGTTCTTC. Translating gives CASSLGPQVGDEQFF.

This clone has just a few counts. The J gene is TRBJ2-2, the V gene TRBV28; 9 nucleotides match TRBD2. Germline loops: CDR1 MDHEN, CDR2 SYDVKM. This CDR3 is built from 16 residues. Trimming removed 3 bases from V and 8 bases from J; junction bases left unmatched: 10. CDR3 nucleotides: TGTGCCAGCAGTTTTCTCACTAGCGGGCAACAAGGGGAGCTGTTTTTT. Translating gives CASSFLTSGQQGELFF.

This chain connects TRBV5-1 to TRBJ2-1, with a weak D call TRBD2 (6 bases). The CDR3 is 15 amino acids. Trimming shortened V by 1 base and J by 5 bases, and 13 bases separated the two germline ends. CDR1 is SGHRS and CDR2 is YFSETQ in the germline V gene. This chain's CDR3 is CASSLTGSRNNEQFF. CDR3 nucleotide sequence: TGCGCCAGCAGCTTGACCGGGAGTAGGAACAATGAGCAGTTCTTC.

The J gene is TRBJ2-3, the V gene TRBV24-1; D is unresolved. V lost 10 bases, J lost 2 bases, and 6 bases lay in between. From germline, CDR1 is KGHDR and CDR2 SFDVKD. The CDR3 totals 11 residues. The CDR3 is CATEITDTQYF. DNA for the CDR3: TGTGCCACGGAGATCACAGATACGCAGTATTTT.

CDR3 DNA sequence: TGTGCCAGCAGAGGACCTTATGGCTACACCTTC. Protein: CASRGPYGYTF. This chain connects TRBV28 to TRBJ1-2; D not resolved. The germline V and J ends were trimmed by 6 bases and 5 bases, with 7 bases remaining between them. CDR3 length: 11 amino acids. The germline V gene encodes CDR1 MDHEN and CDR2 SYDVKM.

This rearrangement joins TRBV4-1 to TRBJ1-1, with D unclear. V was trimmed by 2 bases and J by 1 base, leaving 8 bases between them. CDR3 size: 14 residues. Germline V gene data show CDR1 as MGHRA and CDR2 as YSYEKL. CDR3: CASSQPTENTEAFF. CDR3 DNA sequence: TGCGCCAGCAGCCAACCCACAGAGAACACTGAAGCTTTCTTT.

The CDR3 spells CASRKVAVTGELFF. Here the CDR3 DNA reads TGTGCCAGCAGAAAGGTAGCGGTCACCGGGGAGCTGTTTTTT. This chain links TRBV7-2 with TRBJ2-2, with a tentative D call TRBD2 (6 bases). CDR3 length: 14 residues. Germline V gene lookup returns CDR1 SGHTA and CDR2 FQGNSA. With 6 bases removed from V and 4 bases from J, the gap between germline ends came to 12 bases. Full variable domain (rest looked up from reference TRBV7-2 and TRBJ2-2): GAGVSQSPSNKVTEKGKDVELRCDPISGHTALYWYRQSLGQGLEFLIYFQGNSAPDKSGLPSDRFSAERTGGSVSTLTIQRTQQEDSAVYLCASRKVAVTGELFFGEGSRLTVL.

The genes are TRBV7-2 and TRBJ1-1; perhaps TRBD1 as D (5 bases). Germline V lookup: CDR1 SGHTA, CDR2 FQGNSA. With 6 bases removed from V and 7 bases from J, the gap between germline ends came to 18 bases. The CDR3 is made up of 14 amino acids. The DNA for the CDR3 is TGTGCCAGCAGATCGCAGGGTGGAAGTGGTGAAGCTTTCTTT. Translation: CASRSQGGSGEAFF.

The chain recombines TRBV9 with TRBJ1-1, with D perhaps TRBD1 (6 bases). The germline V gene has CDR1 SGDLS and CDR2 YYNGEE. The CDR3 totals 15 residues. V lost 4 bases and J 0 bases, leaving 13 bases between the germline ends. DNA for the CDR3: TGTGCCAGCAGCCTCCAGACAGGCATGAACACTGAAGCTTTCTTT. Residues: CASSLQTGMNTEAFF.

About this clone itself: A far more abundant clone sits one base away, making this likely a read error. This rearrangement joins TRBV5-5 to TRBJ1-5; D gene ambiguous. The germline V gene encodes CDR1 SGHKS and CDR2 YYEKEE (reference sequence). V was pared by 0 bases and J by 1 base, with 5 bases between. The CDR3 spans 14 residues. CDR3 nucleotides: TGTGCCAGCAGCTTGGGGTTGAGCAATCAGCCCCAGCATTTT. Its protein product is CASSLGLSNQPQHF.

The chain combines TRBV14 with TRBJ1-6; D not certain. Germline V gives CDR1 SGHDN, CDR2 FVKESK. The CDR3 has 13 residues. Trimming took off 4 bases at V and 10 bases at J, with 11 bases between the two ends. The CDR3 here is CASSRSNKSPLHF. The CDR3 coding sequence is TGTGCCAGCAGCCGATCGAACAAGTCACCCCTCCACTTT. Together with reference TRBV14 and TRBJ1-6, the CDR3 gives the full variable domain: EAGVTQFPSHSVIEKGQTVTLRCDPISGHDNLYWYRRVMGKEIKFLLHFVKESKQDESGMPNNRFLAERTGGTYSTLKVQPAELEDSGVYFCASSRSNKSPLHFGNGTRLTVT.

The chain is built from TRBV10-3 and TRBJ2-7; D possibly uses TRBD1 or TRBD2 (6 bases each). The V end was cut by 10 bases, the J end by 7 bases, with 20 bases between. CDR3 length: 13 amino acids. Germline CDR1 reads ENHRY; CDR2 reads SYGVKD. The CDR3 DNA reads as TGTGCCACCGGAGGGGACACCCCCTGGGAGCAGTACTTC. It specifies CATGGDTPWEQYF.

The chain carries TRBV2 and TRBJ2-7; D is unresolved. The CDR3 has 13 amino acids. Germline V gene sequence: CDR1 SNHLY, CDR2 FYNNEI. The germline V and J ends were trimmed by 6 bases and 2 bases, with 11 bases remaining between them. CDR3 coding DNA: TGTGCCAGCAGACTGACGGAAGCCTACGAGCAGTACTTC. As protein: CASRLTEAYEQYF.

The CDR3 loop reads CASSVTYATYEQYF. Here the CDR3 DNA reads TGTGCCAGCAGCGTCACCTACGCAACCTACGAGCAGTACTTC. The J gene is TRBJ2-7, the V gene TRBV9, with D unclear. The length of the CDR3 is 14 residues. The germline gives CDR1 SGDLS, CDR2 YYNGEE. The germline V and J ends were trimmed by 2 bases and 2 bases, with 11 bases remaining between them.

The chain links TRBV7-6 to TRBJ2-1; D not resolved. V lost 2 bases, J lost 6 bases, and 14 bases lay in between. CDR3 size: 15 residues. Germline CDR1 is SGHVS and CDR2 is FNYEAQ. CDR3 sequence (DNA): TGTGCCAGCAGCTTAATGGGGTCCCTCCCCAATGAGCAGTTCTTC. It encodes CASSLMGSLPNEQFF.